One and the same sample provided the 9 T cell receptor beta chains below, sequenced in a study of cytomegalovirus exposure and HLA in healthy donors. PCR was performed using 60 Vbeta and 13 Jbeta primers. Using immunoSEQ multiplex PCR, the repertoire was profiled, and TCRdb retains in-frame clones only, with some absent. Of tens of thousands of clones listed, about nine tenths are singletons. Sequencing used PBMCs. These receptors all stem from a young man in good health and CMV-seropositive.

This sequence joins TRBV18 and TRBJ2-3, with 7 bases lining up with TRBD2. Germline lookup yields CDR1 KGHSH and CDR2 LQKENI. V shed 5 bases and J 6 bases; nucleotides not matched to a gene: 11. This CDR3 comprises 15 residues. The CDR3 DNA reads as TGTGCCAGCTCAAGGGACTATCTCAGTGGGGATACGCAGTATTTT. Its translation is CASSRDYLSGDTQYF.

The chain carries TRBV7-3 and TRBJ2-3, with 14 bases lining up with TRBD2. The CDR3 length is 19 residues. Germline CDR1 and CDR2: SGHTA and FQGTGA. The V segment lost 5 bases and the J segment 0 bases; nucleotides outside the gene matches: 10. This chain's CDR3 is CASSRLAGGRGRSTDTQYF. CDR3 nucleotides: TGTGCCAGCAGCAGACTAGCGGGAGGGCGCGGTAGGAGCACAGATACGCAGTATTTT. Full variable domain (missing parts from reference TRBV7-3 and TRBJ2-3): GAGVSQTPSNKVTEKGKYVELRCDPISGHTALYWYRQSLGQGPEFLIYFQGTGAADDSGLPNDRFFAVRPEGSVSTLKIQRTERGDSAVYLCASSRLAGGRGRSTDTQYFGPGTRLTVL.

This chain uses TRBV5-6 with TRBJ2-7; no reliable D call. The CDR3 spans 13 residues. With 4 bases removed from V and 2 bases from J, the gap between germline ends came to 10 bases. Germline V lookup: CDR1 SGHDT, CDR2 YYEEEE. DNA of the CDR3: TGTGCCAGCAGCCTGTTGGCAGCCTACGAGCAGTACTTC. It is translated as CASSLLAAYEQYF.

The chain recombines TRBV5-1 with TRBJ1-1; TRBD1 might be the D (5 bases). CDR1 and CDR2 (germline): SGHRS, YFSETQ. CDR3 length equals 15 residues. With 0 bases removed from V and 4 bases from J, the gap between germline ends came to 13 bases. The CDR3, as DNA: TGCGCCAGCAGCTTGGGCCTTAGGGGCTCCACTGAAGCTTTCTTT. It yields the protein CASSLGLRGSTEAFF.

The J gene is TRBJ2-7, the V gene TRBV2; D not resolved. Trimming removed 5 bases from V and 3 bases from J, with 14 bases in between. Germline lookup yields CDR1 SNHLY and CDR2 FYNNEI. The CDR3 sequence is 14 residues long. The CDR3 coding sequence is TGTGCCAGCAGTCCCGGCCGGGTCAACTACGAGCAGTACTTC. As protein: CASSPGRVNYEQYF.

The chain employs TRBV11-2 and TRBJ2-6, with a weak D call TRBD1 (6 bases). Germline loops: CDR1 SGHAT, CDR2 FQNNGV. The CDR3 is 13 amino acids. V lost 7 bases to trimming and J lost 14 bases, with 18 bases between them. CDR3 protein: CASKKGDQVILTF. Written as DNA, the CDR3 is TGTGCCAGCAAAAAGGGGGATCAGGTGATCCTGACTTTC.

V gene TRBV10-3 combines with J gene TRBJ2-3, with 10 bases that match TRBD1. Germline CDR1 reads ENHRY; CDR2 reads SYGVKD. After removal of 0 bases from V and 1 base from J, the junction contained 4 bases not matched to a gene. CDR3 length equals 17 residues. CDR3 nucleotide sequence: TGTGCCATCAGTGAGTCGGAAGGGACAGGGGGCACAGATACGCAGTATTTT. This gives the protein CAISESEGTGGTDTQYF.

J is TRBJ2-7 and V is TRBV18; maybe TRBD1 (6 bases). The germline CDR1 and CDR2 sequences are KGHSH and LQKENI. With 3 bases removed from V and 0 bases from J, the gap between germline ends came to 15 bases. This CDR3 spans 16 amino acids. In DNA, the CDR3 is TGTGCCAGCTCACCCAGACAGGCAGAGGGCTCCTACGAGCAGTACTTC. Translating gives CASSPRQAEGSYEQYF.

This chain joins TRBV6-1 and TRBJ1-5; D is uncertain. The CDR3 length is 16 residues. Trimming took off 1 base at V and 1 base at J, with 11 bases between the two ends. Germline lookup yields CDR1 MNHNS and CDR2 SASEGT. CDR3 DNA sequence: TGTGCCAGCAGTGAAGTAGGCGGTGGGAGCAATCAGCCCCAGCATTTT. Its protein product is CASSEVGGGSNQPQHF.